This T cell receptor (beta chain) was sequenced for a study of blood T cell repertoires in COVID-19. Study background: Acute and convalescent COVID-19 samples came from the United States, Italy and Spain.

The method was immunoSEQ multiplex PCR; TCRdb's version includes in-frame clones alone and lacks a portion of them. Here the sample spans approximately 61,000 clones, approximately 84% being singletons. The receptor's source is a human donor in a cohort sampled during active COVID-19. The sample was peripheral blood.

This CDR3 reads CASSYWTSGITDTQYF. In DNA, the CDR3 is TGTGCCAGCAGTTACTGGACTAGCGGGATCACAGATACGCAGTATTTT. This chain connects TRBV6-2 or TRBV6-3 to TRBJ2-3; 12 bases are shared with TRBD2. Germline V lookup: CDR1 MNHEY, CDR2 SVGEGT. CDR3 length: 16 amino acids. The ends lost 1 base at V and 2 bases at J; junction bases unmatched: 1.